The 26 T cell receptor beta chains in this list originate from one sample, sequenced in a study of blood T cell repertoires in COVID-19. Assay: immunoSEQ multiplex PCR; the TCRdb copy retains only in-frame clones and omits some. The sample contains roughly 410,000 clones, about 91% of which appear only once. Material for sequencing was peripheral blood. The source of these receptors is a woman in her 40s with COVID-19, enrolled during active disease.

The chain's CDR3 is CASSFSGGGELFF. DNA for the CDR3: TGTGCCAGCAGCTTTAGCGGGGGCGGGGAGCTGTTTTTT. The chain combines TRBV7-9 with TRBJ2-2; TRBD2 matches 9 bases. CDR3 length: 13 residues. Looked up from germline, CDR1 is SEHNR and CDR2 is FQNEAQ (reference sequence). With 3 bases clipped from V and 7 bases from J, the junction kept 0 bases outside the gene matches.

The chain joins TRBV19 to TRBJ1-4; TRBD1 matches at 9 bases. This CDR3 contains 14 residues. Germline trimming cut 3 bases from V and 10 bases from J; bases unmatched to any gene: 6. Germline assignment: CDR1 LNHDA and CDR2 SQIVND (reference sequence). The CDR3 loop reads CASSMNRGLAKLFF. The CDR3 DNA reads as TGTGCCAGTAGTATGAACAGGGGGCTAGCAAAACTGTTTTTT. Complete variable domain (other parts from reference TRBV19 and TRBJ1-4): DGGITQSPKYLFRKEGQNVTLSCEQNLNHDAMYWYRQDPGQGLRLIYYSQIVNDFQKGDIAEGYSVSREKKESFPLTVTSAQKNPTAFYLCASSMNRGLAKLFFGSGTQLSVL.

The chain employs TRBV27 and TRBJ1-1; D is unresolved. Trimming removed 6 bases from V and 5 bases from J, with 16 bases in between. Germline CDR1 and CDR2: MNHEY and SMNVEV (reference sequence). The CDR3 covers 14 residues. The CDR3 sequence: CASSPEGRRTEAFF. CDR3 DNA: TGTGCCAGCAGCCCTGAGGGTAGAAGGACTGAAGCTTTCTTT.

The rearrangement uses TRBV6-6 and TRBJ2-7, with 10 nucleotides matching TRBD1. V lost 4 bases and J lost 1; bases outside the gene matches: 4. The germline gives CDR1 MNHNY, CDR2 SVGAGI (reference sequence). This CDR3 spans 15 amino acids. The CDR3 protein is CASSFRDRGSYEQYF. In DNA, the CDR3 is TGTGCCAGCAGTTTCCGGGACAGGGGTTCCTACGAGCAGTACTTC.

This chain uses TRBV4-3 with TRBJ1-1; the D is unclear. The V gene's germline CDR1 is LGHNA and CDR2 YSLEER. V gave up 1 base and J gave up 4 bases, with 13 bases separating them. The CDR3 extends over 15 amino acids. The chain's CDR3 is CASSQVPLLGTEAFF. The CDR3 nucleotides read TGCGCCAGCAGCCAAGTCCCACTACTTGGCACTGAAGCTTTCTTT.

This clone was counted once. The chain carries TRBV9 and TRBJ2-7; D call uncertain. V was pared by 3 bases and J by 6 bases, with 13 bases between. The CDR3 consists of 13 residues. From germline, CDR1 is SGDLS and CDR2 YYNGEE. The CDR3: CASSGQDLLEQYF. The CDR3, as DNA: TGTGCCAGCAGCGGACAAGATCTCCTCGAGCAGTACTTC.

The CDR3 reads CASSTLGGSNQPQHF. The DNA for the CDR3 is TGTGCCAGCTCTACCCTAGGAGGGAGCAATCAGCCCCAGCATTTT. J is TRBJ1-5 and V is TRBV5-5; D call uncertain. Per the germline V gene, CDR1 is SGHKS and CDR2 is YYEKEE (reference sequence). The CDR3 is made up of 15 amino acids. V was cut by 7 bases and J by 1 base, with 15 bases left in between. The full variable domain, rest sourced from reference TRBV5-5 and TRBJ1-5, is DAGVTQSPTHLIKTRGQQVTLRCSPISGHKSVSWYQQVLGQGPQFIFQYYEKEERGRGNFPDRFSARQFPNYSSELNVNALLLGDSALYLCASSTLGGSNQPQHFGDGTRLSIL.

V is TRBV7-2 and J is TRBJ1-4; 9 nucleotides agree with TRBD1. The CDR3 contains 17 residues. Germline CDR1 SGHTA, CDR2 FQGNSA. The J segment lost 0 bases and the V segment lost 5 bases, leaving 7 bases of the junction unmatched. CDR3 DNA sequence: TGTGCCAGCAGCCTCGGACAGGGGATTGCAACTAATGAAAAACTGTTTTTT. Its translation: CASSLGQGIATNEKLFF.

This CDR3 reads CASSQERPFPQETQYF. The CDR3 nucleotides are TGCGCCAGCAGCCAAGAGAGGCCTTTCCCCCAAGAGACCCAGTACTTC. The chain couples TRBV4-1 to TRBJ2-5; D remains unclear. With 0 bases removed from V and 1 base from J, the gap between germline ends came to 12 bases. Germline V gives CDR1 MGHRA, CDR2 YSYEKL. The CDR3 is 16 amino acids.

The chain couples TRBV6-5 to TRBJ2-7; D is perhaps TRBD1 (6 bases). This CDR3 is 13 amino acids long. Germline-derived CDR1 and CDR2 are MNHEY and SVGAGI. The V end was cut by 6 bases, the J end by 6 bases, with 15 bases between. The CDR3 DNA reads as TGTGCCAGCAGGCGTACCGGGACATCCGAGCAGTACTTC. Amino acids: CASRRTGTSEQYF.

The genes are TRBV5-1 and TRBJ2-3; 9 nucleotides line up with TRBD2. With 5 bases clipped from V and 4 bases from J, the junction kept 8 bases outside the gene matches. Per germline, CDR1 SGHRS and CDR2 YFSETQ. The CDR3 consists of 15 residues. The CDR3 here is CASSPGLAFADTQYF. As DNA, the CDR3 is TGCGCCAGCAGTCCGGGACTAGCATTCGCAGATACGCAGTATTTT.

The chain has TRBV2 and TRBJ1-5; D is undetermined. CDR1 is SNHLY, CDR2 FYNNEI, per germline. V was cut by 6 bases and J by 3 bases, with 15 bases left in between. CDR3 length: 15 residues. CDR3 in DNA: TGTGCCAGCAGCGACCAGTGGGCCCCCAATCAGCCCCAGCATTTT. This gives the protein CASSDQWAPNQPQHF. The full variable domain, with the rest looked up from reference TRBV2 and TRBJ1-5, is EPEVTQTPSHQVTQMGQEVILRCVPISNHLYFYWYRQILGQKVEFLVSFYNNEISEKSEIFDDQFSVERPDGSNFTLKIRSTKLEDSAMYFCASSDQWAPNQPQHFGDGTRLSIL.

The chain is built from TRBV6-5 and TRBJ2-4; 7 positions match TRBD1. The CDR3 spans 15 residues. Losses at the gene ends were 4 bases for V and 2 bases for J; bases not matched to a gene: 5. Germline V lookup: CDR1 MNHEY, CDR2 SVGAGI. CDR3 sequence reads: CASSSTGVTKNIQYF. In DNA, the CDR3 is TGTGCCAGCAGTTCCACAGGGGTGACCAAAAACATTCAGTACTTC.

The CDR3 DNA follows: TGTGCCAGCAGCTTGAGGACAGACGAGGGCTACACCTTC. It specifies CASSLRTDEGYTF. The chain carries TRBV5-4 and TRBJ1-2, with TRBD1 as a possible D gene (6 bases). Between the trimmed V and J ends, which lost 1 base and 8 bases, there was a span of 12 bases. The CDR3 loop spans 13 amino acids. Germline V gene sequence: CDR1 SGHNT, CDR2 YYREEE (reference sequence).

The rearrangement links TRBV28 to TRBJ1-5, with D perhaps matching TRBD1 (6 bases). Germline loops: CDR1 MDHEN, CDR2 SYDVKM. This CDR3 has 15 amino acids. V lost 6 bases, J lost 5 bases, and 17 bases lay in between. For the CDR3, the DNA is TGTGCCAGCAGCCGACTGACAGGCTCTCATCAGCCCCAGCATTTT. Amino acids: CASSRLTGSHQPQHF.

The V gene is TRBV5-1, the J gene TRBJ1-1, with 8 bases that match TRBD1. In germline, CDR1 is SGHRS, CDR2 YFSETQ. The CDR3 is 13 residues long. V was pared by 3 bases and J by 5 bases, with 3 bases of the junction left unmatched. CDR3 sequence (DNA): TGCGCCAGCAGCTCAGGGGGCTGGACTGAAGCTTTCTTT. This gives the protein CASSSGGWTEAFF.

V gene TRBV19 combines with J gene TRBJ2-1; D may be TRBD1 (6 bases). The CDR3 loop spans 16 amino acids. Germline V gene data show CDR1 as LNHDA and CDR2 as SQIVND (reference sequence). V was cut by 3 bases and J by 5 bases, with 17 bases left in between. CDR3 sequence (DNA): TGTGCCAGTAGTATGCTGACAGGCAGAACGAACAATGAGCAGTTCTTC. Its translation is CASSMLTGRTNNEQFF.

This chain uses TRBV11-3 with TRBJ2-7, with a weak D call TRBD1 (6 bases). Germline CDR1 is SGHNT and CDR2 is YENEEA. This CDR3 has 13 amino acids. V lost 3 bases, J lost 6 bases, and 12 bases lay in between. The CDR3 sequence is CASSFTGLGEQYF. The CDR3 DNA sequence: TGTGCCAGCAGCTTTACAGGGTTGGGCGAGCAGTACTTC.

As for this clone: Different DNA sequences within this sample yield the same CDR3. The rearrangement joins TRBV5-1 to TRBJ2-7; 9 bases match TRBD1. With V trimmed by 3 bases and J by 4 bases, 11 bases remained unmatched. The CDR3 length is 16 residues. Germline lookup yields CDR1 SGHRS and CDR2 YFSETQ. The DNA of the CDR3 is TGCGCCAGCAGCTCCATACCGGGACAGGGAGCTTACGAGCAGTACTTC. Its protein product is CASSSIPGQGAYEQYF. The full variable domain, rest sourced from reference TRBV5-1 and TRBJ2-7, is KAGVTQTPRYLIKTRGQQVTLSCSPISGHRSVSWYQQTPGQGLQFLFEYFSETQRNKGNFPGRFSGRQFSNSRSEMNVSTLELGDSALYLCASSSIPGQGAYEQYFGPGTRLTVT.

The chain is built from TRBV6-5 and TRBJ1-1; D might be TRBD1 (6 bases). The germline V and J ends were trimmed by 0 bases and 2 bases, with 13 bases remaining between them. The CDR3 length is 16 residues. CDR1 and CDR2 (germline): MNHEY, SVGAGI. The chain's CDR3 is CASSYSPGVANTEAFF. Here the CDR3 DNA reads TGTGCCAGCAGTTACTCCCCAGGGGTTGCAAACACTGAAGCTTTCTTT.

In DNA, the CDR3 is TGTGCCAGCAGCCTAGCGGGAGGGCTCTTTTACGAGCAGTACTTC. It specifies CASSLAGGLFYEQYF. The rearrangement uses TRBV7-3 and TRBJ2-7; 12 bases are shared with TRBD2. CDR1 is SGHTA and CDR2 is FQGTGA in the germline V gene. V shed 5 bases and J 4 bases; nucleotides not matched to a gene: 6. The CDR3 has 15 amino acids.

The chain uses TRBV19 and TRBJ1-2, with D possibly being TRBD1 (5 bases). CDR1 is LNHDA, CDR2 SQIVND, per germline (reference sequence). The CDR3 totals 15 residues. Trimming took 8 bases from V and 7 from J, leaving 23 bases between them. CDR3 sequence: CASLRRDSYLPGYTF. The CDR3 DNA reads TGTGCCAGTCTACGCCGGGACTCCTATCTCCCTGGCTACACCTTC.

The chain joins TRBV10-3 to TRBJ2-1; 7 bases fit TRBD2. The CDR3 is made up of 13 amino acids. CDR1 ENHRY and CDR2 SYGVKD come from the germline V gene. After removal of 10 bases from V and 4 bases from J, the junction contained 7 bases not matched to a gene. The CDR3 nucleotides read TGTGCCACCGGGACTATGGAATACAATGAGCAGTTCTTC. Translation: CATGTMEYNEQFF.

In its sample, this clone was seen a few times. This chain joins TRBV9 and TRBJ2-7, with a possible D match to TRBD2 (7 bases). In germline, CDR1 is SGDLS, CDR2 YYNGEE. This CDR3 is 14 amino acids long. The V end lost 1 base, the J end lost 5 bases, and 13 bases lay between the germline ends. CDR3 nucleotide sequence: TGTGCCAGCAGCGTATTGGGGGGGCAAGACGAGCAGTACTTC. This sequence encodes CASSVLGGQDEQYF.

The chain links TRBV4-3 to TRBJ2-1, with 14 bases lining up with TRBD2. Germline V CDR1 and CDR2: LGHNA, YSLEER. The V segment lost 4 bases and the J segment 12 bases; nucleotides outside the gene matches: 8. The CDR3 sequence is 15 residues long. The CDR3 is CASSPGTSGSGGQFF. Written as DNA, the CDR3 is TGCGCCAGCAGCCCCGGGACTAGCGGGAGCGGGGGGCAGTTCTTC.

The chain is built from TRBV11-3 and TRBJ2-5, with TRBD2 matching 8 bases. Germline trimming cut 1 base from V and 1 base from J; bases unmatched to any gene: 2. CDR1 SGHNT and CDR2 YENEEA come from the germline V gene. The CDR3 has 15 residues. Here the CDR3 reads CASSLGTSGQETQYF. In DNA form, the CDR3 reads TGTGCCAGCAGCTTAGGCACTAGCGGCCAAGAGACCCAGTACTTC.